The sequence of this T cell receptor beta chain was determined in a study of tumor and adjacent non-tumor tissue in lung cancer. In the study overall: Samples averaged approximately 3.9 million productive TCRbeta reads each. Findings of the study overall: Significantly higher TCR diversity was found in tumor than normal lung.

RNA was extracted from bulk tissue without any cell sorting. Distant lung tissue was collected more than 3 cm away from the tumor edge. The J segment lost 5 bases and the V segment lost 6 bases, leaving 14 bases of the junction unmatched. There are 16 residues in the CDR3. In its sample, this clonotype was seen many times. Its antigen is unknown. The library came from three nested PCR rounds adapted from ARM-PCR protocols. TCRdb re-analysed the multiplex PCR reads in MiXCR, keeping a single row per CDR3 protein. The sample records some 100,000 distinct CDR3 sequences, around three fifths being singletons.

The specimen was distant non-tumor lung tissue. The receptor was derived from a man under 40 with non-small cell lung cancer. V and J are TRBV12-3 or TRBV12-4 and TRBJ2-5, with 8 bases aligning to TRBD2. The CDR3 here is CASSKGLGEIFETQYF. CDR3 DNA sequence: TGTGCCAGCAGCAAGGGACTAGGGGAAATTTTCGAGACCCAGTACTTC.